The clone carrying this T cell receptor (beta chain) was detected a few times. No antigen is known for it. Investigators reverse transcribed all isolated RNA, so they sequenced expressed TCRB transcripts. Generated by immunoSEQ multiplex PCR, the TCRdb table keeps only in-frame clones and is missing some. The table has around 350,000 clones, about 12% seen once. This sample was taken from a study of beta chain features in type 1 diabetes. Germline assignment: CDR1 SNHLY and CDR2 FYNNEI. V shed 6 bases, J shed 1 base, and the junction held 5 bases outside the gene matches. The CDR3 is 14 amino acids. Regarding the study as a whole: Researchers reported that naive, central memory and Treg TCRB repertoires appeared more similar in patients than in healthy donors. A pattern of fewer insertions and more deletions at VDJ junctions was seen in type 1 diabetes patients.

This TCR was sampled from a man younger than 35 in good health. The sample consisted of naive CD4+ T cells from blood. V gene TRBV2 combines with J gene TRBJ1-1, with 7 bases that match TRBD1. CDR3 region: CASRVRGQNTEAFF. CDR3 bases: TGTGCCAGCAGGGTAAGGGGGCAGAACACTGAAGCTTTCTTT.